The rows below give T cell receptor beta chains drawn from one sample of a study of Graves' ophthalmopathy and Graves' hyperthyroidism. TCRdb analysed the multiplex PCR reads with MiXCR anew, one entry per CDR3 protein. The sample lists about 740,000 distinct CDR3 sequences, 35% to 50% occurring once. The sequenced sample was peripheral blood. The receptors originated from an adult man with Graves' ophthalmopathy. Both conserved end residues are part of each CDR3. A D gene is named only where the DNA matches it firmly. The size of a clone is reported for some rows only, either as once, few or many, or as a class for expanded clones.

13 | . | TRBJ2-5 | TRBV10-3 | . | CAISGTGGGTQHF | TGTGCCATCAGTGGAACAGGGGGGGGGACCCAGCACTTC
15 | . | TRBJ2-2 | TRBV24-1 | . | CATSERGETTGELFF | TGTGCCACCAGTGAGAGGGGTGAAACTACCGGGGAGCTGTTTTTT
14 | TRBD1 | TRBJ2-7 | TRBV29-1 | many | CSVEPQGDSYEQYF | TGCAGCGTTGAACCTCAGGGGGACTCCTACGAGCAGTACTTC
12 | . | TRBJ1-2 | TRBV29-1 | many | CSVDSPGGGYTF | TGCAGCGTTGATTCCCCGGGTGGGGGCTACACCTTC
14 | TRBD1 | TRBJ2-5 | TRBV7-9 | many | CASSLVSGGETQYF | TGTGCCAGCAGCTTAGTGTCAGGGGGAGAGACCCAGTACTTC
16 | . | TRBJ1-5 | TRBV6-5 | . | CASSYSGENSNQPQHF | TGTGCCAGCAGTTACTCGGGGGAGAATAGCAATCAGCCCCAGCATTTT
16 | . | TRBJ2-2 | TRBV7-9 | . | CASSLAALAGAGELFF | TGTGCCAGCAGCTTAGCGGCACTAGCTGGGGCCGGGGAGCTGTTTTTT
13 | . | TRBJ2-2 | TRBV25-1 | . | CASSQMNTGELFF | TGTGCCAGCAGCCAAATGAACACCGGGGAGCTGTTTTTT
15 | . | TRBJ2-5 | TRBV2 | . | CASSASGTAMQTQYF | TGTGCCAGCAGTGCGTCCGGGACTGCCATGCAGACCCAGTACTTC
16 | . | TRBJ1-1 | TRBV19 | . | CASSYTGWRQNTEAFF | TGTGCCAGCAGCTATACAGGCTGGAGACAGAACACTGAAGCTTTCTTT
13 | . | TRBJ2-7 | TRBV2 | . | CASSVARGDEQYF | TGTGCCAGCAGTGTGGCCAGGGGGGACGAGCAGTACTTC
13 | . | TRBJ2-2 | TRBV11-1 | few | CASSLQAIGELFF | TGTGCCAGCAGCTTACAGGCCATCGGGGAGCTGTTTTTT
15 | TRBD1 | TRBJ1-3 | TRBV6-5 | few | CASSTGQSAGNTIYF | TGTGCCAGCAGTACGGGACAGTCCGCTGGAAACACCATATATTTT
13 | TRBD2 | TRBJ2-5 | TRBV19 | many | CASSSTSGETQYF | TGTGCCAGTAGTTCGACTAGCGGTGAGACCCAGTACTTC
15 | TRBD2 | TRBJ2-7 | TRBV11-2 | . | CASSPPSGRGYEQYF | TGTGCCAGCAGCCCTCCTAGCGGGAGAGGGTACGAGCAGTACTTC
13 | . | TRBJ1-5 | TRBV10-3 | . | CASSTGMDQPQHF | TGTGCCAGCAGCACAGGGATGGATCAGCCCCAGCATTTT
14 | . | TRBJ1-2 | TRBV10-3 | few | CASRNQQVPYGYTF | TGTGCCAGCAGGAACCAACAGGTACCCTATGGCTACACCTTC